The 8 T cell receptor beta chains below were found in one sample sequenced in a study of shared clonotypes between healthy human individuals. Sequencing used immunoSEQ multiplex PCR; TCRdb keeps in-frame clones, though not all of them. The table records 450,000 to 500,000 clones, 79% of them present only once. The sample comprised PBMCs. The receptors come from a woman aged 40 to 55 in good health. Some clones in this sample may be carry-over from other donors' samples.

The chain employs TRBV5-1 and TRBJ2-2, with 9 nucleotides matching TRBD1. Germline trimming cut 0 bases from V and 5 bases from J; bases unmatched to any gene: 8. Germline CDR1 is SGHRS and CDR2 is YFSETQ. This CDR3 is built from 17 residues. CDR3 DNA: TGCGCCAGCAGCTTGGGTACAGGGGGCGCTAGGACCGGGGAGCTGTTTTTT. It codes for CASSLGTGGARTGELFF.

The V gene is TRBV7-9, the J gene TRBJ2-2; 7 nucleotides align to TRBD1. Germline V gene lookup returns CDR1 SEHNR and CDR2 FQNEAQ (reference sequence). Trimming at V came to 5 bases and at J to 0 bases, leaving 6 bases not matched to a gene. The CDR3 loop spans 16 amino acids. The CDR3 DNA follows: TGTGCCAGCAGCCTCGCCGGGACAGCGAACACCGGGGAGCTGTTTTTT. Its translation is CASSLAGTANTGELFF.

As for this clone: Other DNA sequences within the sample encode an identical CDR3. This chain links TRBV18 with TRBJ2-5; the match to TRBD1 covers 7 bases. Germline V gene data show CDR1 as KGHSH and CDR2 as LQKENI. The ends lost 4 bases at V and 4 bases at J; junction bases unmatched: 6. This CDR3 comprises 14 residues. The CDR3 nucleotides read TGTGCCAGCTCACTACGACAGGGCCGAGAGACCCAGTACTTC. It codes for CASSLRQGRETQYF.

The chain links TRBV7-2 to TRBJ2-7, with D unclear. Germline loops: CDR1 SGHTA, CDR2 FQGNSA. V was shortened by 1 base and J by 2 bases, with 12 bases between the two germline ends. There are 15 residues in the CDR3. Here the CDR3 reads CASSLGAMGPYEQYF. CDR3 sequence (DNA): TGTGCCAGCAGCTTAGGGGCCATGGGTCCCTACGAGCAGTACTTC.

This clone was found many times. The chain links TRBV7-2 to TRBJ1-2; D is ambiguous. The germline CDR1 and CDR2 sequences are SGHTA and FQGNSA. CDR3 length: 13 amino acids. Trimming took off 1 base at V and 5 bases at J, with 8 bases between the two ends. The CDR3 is CASSLDGDYGYTF. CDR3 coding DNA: TGTGCCAGCAGCTTAGACGGAGATTATGGCTACACCTTC.

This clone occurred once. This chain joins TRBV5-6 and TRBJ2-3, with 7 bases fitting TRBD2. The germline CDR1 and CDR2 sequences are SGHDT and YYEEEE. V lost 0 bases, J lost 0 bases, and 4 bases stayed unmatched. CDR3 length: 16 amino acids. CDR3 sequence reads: CASSLAISGSTDTQYF. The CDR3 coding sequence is TGTGCCAGCAGCTTGGCCATTAGCGGGAGCACAGATACGCAGTATTTT.

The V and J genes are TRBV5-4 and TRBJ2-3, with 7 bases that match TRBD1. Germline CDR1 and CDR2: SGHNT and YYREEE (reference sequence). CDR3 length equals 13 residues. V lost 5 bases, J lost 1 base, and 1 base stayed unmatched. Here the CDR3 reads CASRGQRTDTQYF. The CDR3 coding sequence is TGTGCCAGCAGGGGACAGCGCACAGATACGCAGTATTTT.

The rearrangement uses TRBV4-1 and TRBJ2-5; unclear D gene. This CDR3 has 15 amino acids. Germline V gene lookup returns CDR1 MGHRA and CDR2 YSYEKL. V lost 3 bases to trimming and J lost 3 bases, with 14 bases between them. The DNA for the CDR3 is TGCGCCAGCAGCCATCCCGCCAGATTCAAAGAGACCCAGTACTTC. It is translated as CASSHPARFKETQYF.